The entry below describes one T cell receptor beta chain. A sample-barcoded 5' primer and a J-beta primer mix were used in a second PCR of about 7 to 12 cycles. TCRdb re-derived calls from the 5' RACE reads in MiXCR, one entry per CDR3 protein. The table lists some 1.7 million distinct CDR3 sequences, 28% of them singletons, with roughly 8% in the top ten. V was pared by 2 bases and J by 0 bases, with 4 bases of the junction left unmatched. This CDR3 has 16 residues. The source of the sample is a study of blood T cells in healthy people across ages. The sequence was obtained from a woman in her 30s in good health. This chain links TRBV12-3 or TRBV12-4 with TRBJ2-1, with TRBD1 identical over 7 bases. The source material was blood. CDR3 nucleotides: TGTGCCAGCAGTTTACAGGGACAGAGCTCCTACAATGAGCAGTTCTTC. This encodes CASSLQGQSSYNEQFF.